This TCR beta chain was obtained from a study of blood T cell repertoires in COVID-19. Study background: The origin of the acute and convalescent COVID-19 samples was the United States, Italy and Spain.

The method was immunoSEQ multiplex PCR; TCRdb's version includes in-frame clones alone and lacks a portion of them. This sample has about 400,000 clones, with 88% found just once. With V trimmed by 5 bases and J by 3 bases, 9 bases remained unmatched. From germline, CDR1 is PRHDT and CDR2 FYEKMQ (reference sequence). The CDR3 is made up of 16 amino acids. The sample consisted of PBMCs or T cells enriched from blood (not recorded which). The source of this sequence is a woman between 40 and 50 years old with acute COVID-19. The chain has TRBV13 and TRBJ2-2; 7 bases line up with TRBD1. The CDR3 protein is CASSLTGTAYTGELFF. As DNA, the CDR3 is TGTGCCAGCAGCCTGACCGGGACAGCCTACACCGGGGAGCTGTTTTTT.